The 28 T cell receptor beta chains presented below share a single source sample, sequenced in a study of CD8 T cells in ankylosing spondylitis. Broader study findings: Made up of under 10 highly homologous variants, a TCR beta motif appeared characteristic of ankylosing spondylitis blood.

TCRdb itself ran the 5' RACE reads through MiXCR, one entry per CDR3 protein. This table holds 670,000 or so distinct CDR3 sequences, 15% to 20% found once. No antigen has been identified for these receptors. The sequenced material came from blood, either unsorted or a sorted T cell fraction (not recorded which). These receptors were taken from a male donor with ankylosing spondylitis.

The chain links TRBV7-9 to TRBJ1-3, with D perhaps TRBD1 (5 bases). In germline, CDR1 is SEHNR, CDR2 FQNEAQ (reference sequence). This CDR3 spans 16 amino acids. Trimming took off 5 bases at V and 0 bases at J, with 14 bases between the two ends. Written as DNA, the CDR3 is TGTGCCAGCAGCCGGGCATCGGGGGACTCTGGAAACACCATATATTTT. Residues: CASSRASGDSGNTIYF.

This clonotype was counted ten times or more. The rearrangement joins TRBV7-8 to TRBJ2-7; possibly TRBD2 for D (6 bases). CDR3 length: 13 amino acids. Germline loops: CDR1 SGHVS, CDR2 FQNEAQ. Trimming shortened V by 5 bases and J by 3 bases, and 11 bases separated the two germline ends. The CDR3 reads CASSAGTFYEQYF. CDR3 sequence (DNA): TGTGCCAGCAGCGCCGGGACTTTCTACGAGCAGTACTTC.

The table lists this clonotype with many counts. The gene calls are TRBV27 and TRBJ1-2; D remains ambiguous. V dropped 11 bases and J dropped 3 bases, with 16 bases sitting between them. Germline CDR1 MNHEY, CDR2 SMNVEV (reference sequence). This CDR3 has 13 residues. CDR3 nucleotide sequence: TGTGCCTCATCCGGACGACACCACTATGGCTACACCTTC. Translation: CASSGRHHYGYTF.

There are a few counts of this clonotype. The chain has TRBV29-1 and TRBJ2-3; 10 nucleotides match TRBD2. The V segment lost 3 bases and the J segment 0 bases; nucleotides outside the gene matches: 6. This CDR3 has 16 residues. The germline gives CDR1 SQVTM, CDR2 ANQGSEA. The chain's CDR3 is CSVDTSGTISTDTQYF. CDR3 DNA: TGCAGCGTTGATACTAGCGGGACGATCAGCACAGATACGCAGTATTTT.

At least ten counts were recorded for this clonotype. One end of the junction fails to match germline, which may point to a read error. V and J are TRBV20-1 and TRBJ1-2; D is possibly TRBD1 (6 bases). The CDR3 has 14 amino acids. Germline V gene sequence: CDR1 DFQATT, CDR2 SNEGSKA (reference sequence). The CDR3 reads CSASRTDLNYGYTF. The DNA of the CDR3 is TGCAGTGCTTCCCGGACAGACCTTAACTATGGCTACACTTTC.

This clonotype was seen more than once but under ten times. The CDR3 bases are TGCGCCAGCAGCTCACTCAAGGAAGCTGAGCAGTTCTTC. Protein product: CASSSLKEAEQFF. The J gene is TRBJ2-1, the V gene TRBV5-1; D gene unclear. Germline V CDR1 and CDR2: SGHRS, YFSETQ. This CDR3 region has 13 residues. The V end was cut by 3 bases, the J end by 9 bases, with 13 bases between.

V is TRBV5-1 and J is TRBJ1-1; D perhaps matches TRBD1 (6 bases). CDR1 SGHRS and CDR2 YFSETQ come from the germline V gene. V was cut by 2 bases and J by 8 bases, with 16 bases left in between. The CDR3 is 14 amino acids. The DNA for the CDR3 is TGCGCCAGCAGCTTAAGGGGGACTCTACAAGAAGCTTTCTTT. Translation gives CASSLRGTLQEAFF.

The table lists this clonotype with a few counts. This sequence joins TRBV5-1 and TRBJ2-2; D may be TRBD2 (6 bases). The V gene lost 4 bases and the J gene lost 4 bases, with 14 bases spanning the gap. The V gene's germline CDR1 is SGHRS and CDR2 YFSETQ. The CDR3 is 15 amino acids. This chain's CDR3 is CASSAGIGGTGELFF. In DNA form, the CDR3 reads TGCGCCAGCAGCGCCGGAATCGGGGGCACCGGGGAGCTGTTTTTT.

The rearrangement joins TRBV24-1 to TRBJ2-1, with 14 bases matching TRBD2. Germline CDR1 reads KGHDR; CDR2 reads SFDVKD. This CDR3 has 19 amino acids. V gave up 5 bases and J gave up 2 bases; unmatched junction bases: 10. The CDR3 is CATSAAGLAGVFTYNEQFF. DNA for the CDR3: TGTGCCACCAGTGCCGCGGGACTAGCGGGAGTGTTCACCTACAATGAGCAGTTCTTC.

The V gene is TRBV20-1, the J gene TRBJ1-2; D is possibly TRBD1 (5 bases). This CDR3 has 14 amino acids. Trimming removed 0 bases from V and 2 bases from J, with 10 bases in between. The V gene's germline CDR1 is DFQATT and CDR2 SNEGSKA (reference sequence). In DNA form, the CDR3 reads TGCAGTGCTAGAGATGCAGGGCCCAACTATGGCTACACCTTC. It codes for CSARDAGPNYGYTF.

The V gene is TRBV20-1, the J gene TRBJ2-3, with D possibly TRBD1 on 6 matching bases. Germline CDR1 reads DFQATT; CDR2 reads SNEGSKA (reference sequence). The CDR3 sequence is 14 residues long. V was cut by 1 base and J by 3 bases, with 11 bases left in between. The CDR3 region has the DNA TGCAGTGCTAGAGGGGTAGGGGGAACAGATACGCAGTATTTT. It is translated as CSARGVGGTDTQYF.

V and J are TRBV18 and TRBJ2-7, with 13 bases lining up with TRBD2. Germline V gene lookup returns CDR1 KGHSH and CDR2 LQKENI. There are 16 residues in the CDR3. Trimming took 2 bases from V and 7 from J; bases not matched to a gene: 8. The CDR3 here is CASSPAGTSGITEQYF. The CDR3 coding sequence is TGTGCCAGCTCACCAGCGGGGACTAGCGGGATCACGGAGCAGTACTTC.

Concerning this clonotype: One junction end does not reproduce the germline sequence, and a read error may be involved. The chain employs TRBV5-1 and TRBJ2-1; 9 bases agree with TRBD1. Looked up from germline, CDR1 is SGHRS and CDR2 is YFSETQ. The CDR3 is 14 residues long. CDR3 residues: CASSWRQGGNEQLF. Written as DNA, the CDR3 is TGCGCCAGCAGCTGGAGACAGGGGGGGAATGAGCAGCTCTTC.

This chain connects TRBV9 to TRBJ2-1, with a possible D match to TRBD1 (6 bases). This CDR3 contains 13 residues. V was trimmed by 4 bases and J by 10 bases, leaving 15 bases between them. Germline assignment: CDR1 SGDLS and CDR2 YYNGEE. This CDR3 is CASSPAVQGEQFF. The DNA for the CDR3 is TGTGCCAGCAGCCCCGCGGTCCAGGGGGAGCAGTTCTTC.

V gene TRBV27 combines with J gene TRBJ2-7; D uncertain. The germline V gene has CDR1 MNHEY and CDR2 SMNVEV (reference sequence). The CDR3 has 12 residues. V lost 2 bases and J 5 bases, leaving 7 bases between the germline ends. CDR3 sequence reads: CASSLSGNEQYF. Written as DNA, the CDR3 is TGTGCCAGCAGTTTAAGTGGGAACGAGCAGTACTTC.

The sample holds many counts of this clonotype. The rearrangement joins TRBV12-3 or TRBV12-4 to TRBJ2-3, with a possible D match to TRBD2 (5 bases). With 2 bases removed from V and 6 bases from J, the gap between germline ends came to 12 bases. The CDR3 is 14 amino acids. The CDR3 sequence: CASSLIPTMDTQYF. Written as DNA, the CDR3 is TGTGCCAGCAGTTTAATCCCGACTATGGATACGCAGTATTTT.

The V gene is TRBV28, the J gene TRBJ2-7; weak D call: TRBD2 (5 bases). CDR3 length: 14 amino acids. Germline loops: CDR1 MDHEN, CDR2 SYDVKM. V was trimmed by 6 bases and J by 4 bases, leaving 16 bases between them. CDR3 residues: CASRAPGSNYEQYF. As DNA, the CDR3 is TGTGCCAGCAGGGCTCCGGGGAGTAATTACGAGCAGTACTTC.

The CDR3 region has the DNA TGTGCCAGCAGCAAGGGGCCGTCTGGGGCCAACGTCCTGACTTTC. Translating it yields CASSKGPSGANVLTF. The chain joins TRBV9 to TRBJ2-6, with a possible D match to TRBD1 (5 bases). The V gene lost 4 bases and the J gene lost 1 base, with 9 bases spanning the gap. The germline V gene has CDR1 SGDLS and CDR2 YYNGEE. This CDR3 has 15 amino acids.

The chain is built from TRBV10-3 and TRBJ2-7, with a tentative D call TRBD1 (5 bases). The CDR3 extends over 13 amino acids. The germline V gene encodes CDR1 ENHRY and CDR2 SYGVKD. V was trimmed by 3 bases and J by 3 bases, leaving 9 bases between them. The CDR3 is CAISDTGNYEQYF. The CDR3 nucleotides read TGTGCCATCAGTGACACAGGAAACTACGAGCAGTACTTC.

This clonotype appeared a few times. CDR3 sequence (DNA): TGTGCCAGCAGCAAAACCTGGACTAGCGCAACCTACGAGCAGTACTTC. Encoded protein: CASSKTWTSATYEQYF. The J gene is TRBJ2-7, the V gene TRBV21-1; the D call of TRBD2 is as the table states it, not checked on the DNA. TRBV21-1 is listed as a pseudogene. The CDR3 loop spans 16 amino acids.

This clonotype was counted only a few times. The chain employs TRBV6-2 or TRBV6-3 and TRBJ2-6; either TRBD1 or TRBD2 may supply D (6 bases each). V gave up 9 bases and J gave up 0 bases, with 12 bases separating them. The CDR3 is 15 amino acids. Germline values: CDR1 MNHEY, CDR2 SVGEGT. DNA for the CDR3: TGTGCCAGTTTTGAGGGGGGCTCTGGGGCCAACGTCCTGACTTTC. Translating gives CASFEGGSGANVLTF.

The genes are TRBV12-3 or TRBV12-4 and TRBJ2-5; TRBD2 aligns across 11 bases. This CDR3 is 15 amino acids long. V shed 4 bases, J shed 4 bases, and the junction held 5 bases outside the gene matches. In DNA, the CDR3 is TGTGCCAGCAGTTATAGCGGGGGGGCCGCAGAGACCCAGTACTTC. Its protein is CASSYSGGAAETQYF.

The CDR3 protein is CASTRSGVSGNTIYF. The DNA for the CDR3 is TGTGCCAGCACCCGGTCAGGGGTCTCTGGAAACACCATATATTTT. The chain joins TRBV12-3 or TRBV12-4 to TRBJ1-3; D is perhaps TRBD1 (6 bases). Trimming pared 7 bases from V and 0 bases from J, leaving 13 bases between. The CDR3 is 15 residues long.

This clonotype was counted between two and nine times. V usage is TRBV15 and J usage is TRBJ2-7; D might be TRBD1 (5 bases). Germline CDR1 is LNHNV and CDR2 is YYDKDF (reference sequence). The germline V and J ends were trimmed by 1 base and 3 bases, with 10 bases remaining between them. The CDR3 is 14 amino acids. The CDR3 DNA reads as TGTGCCACCAGCAGAGGAACAGGAGTCTACGAGCAGTACTTC. Encoded protein: CATSRGTGVYEQYF. The whole variable domain, filled in from reference TRBV15 and TRBJ2-7, reads DAMVIQNPRYQVTQFGKPVTLSCSQTLNHNVMYWYQQKSSQAPKLLFHYYDKDFNNEADTPDNFQSRRPNTSFCFLDIRSPGLGDTAMYLCATSRGTGVYEQYFGPGTRLTVT.

The chain is built from TRBV20-1 and TRBJ1-1; D is perhaps TRBD1 (5 bases). The germline CDR1 and CDR2 sequences are DFQATT and SNEGSKA (reference sequence). This CDR3 has 15 residues. V shed 1 base and J shed 1 base, with 13 bases lying between them. DNA of the CDR3: TGCAGTGCTAGAGGGTCGGGACGGAGGAACACTGAAGCTTTCTTT. It is translated as CSARGSGRRNTEAFF.

V gene TRBV12-5 combines with J gene TRBJ1-2; maybe TRBD1 (6 bases). Germline V gives CDR1 LGHNT, CDR2 FRNRAP. The V gene lost 1 base and the J gene lost 4 bases, with 22 bases spanning the gap. The CDR3 sequence is 18 residues long. CDR3 in DNA: TGTGCTAGTGGTTTGGGACTGGGGGACACAAGGACGCCCTATGGCTACACCTTC. Amino acids: CASGLGLGDTRTPYGYTF.

A few counts support this clonotype. The V call is TRBV21-1, the J call TRBJ1-2; the DNA was not compared with TRBD1, the D call given in the table. TRBV21-1 is a recognized pseudogene. The CDR3 covers 15 residues. The CDR3 loop is CASTKSRDRGDGYTF. CDR3 in DNA: TGTGCCAGCACCAAAAGTAGGGACAGGGGAGATGGCTACACCTTC.

The DNA for the CDR3 is TGTGCCAGCAGTGGCCTCCTTACGAACACTGAAGCTTTCTTT. It yields the protein CASSGLLTNTEAFF. The genes are TRBV25-1 and TRBJ1-1; D call uncertain. Trimming left V 4 bases short and J 1 base short, with 10 bases between. The CDR3 runs to 14 residues. Germline CDR1 is MGHDK and CDR2 is SYGVNS.